This is a list of T cell receptor beta chains from one sample in a study of T cell repertoires in cytomegalovirus infection. TCRdb reanalysed the reads using MiXCR and keeps one entry per CDR3 protein. The sample lists 110,000 to 150,000 distinct CDR3 sequences, approximately 30% occurring once. The antigens for these receptors are not known. The source material was CD8+ T cells from cultured PBMCs, sampled from culture after CMV antigen stimulation. All receptors come from a human donor in good health (CMV status not recorded). Some clones in this sample may be carry-over from other donors' samples. The CDR3 runs from the conserved cysteine through the conserved F or W. D genes are given only for firm matches. The size field is filled for only some rows; it gives once, few, many or a size class.

V: TRBV9
J: TRBJ2-1
D: TRBD2
size: NA
DNA: TGTGCCAGCAGCCGGGGGGGCCGATTATACAATGAGCAGTTCTTC
CDR3: CASSRGGRLYNEQFF

V: TRBV7-2
J: TRBJ1-3
D: NA
size: NA
DNA: TGTGCCAGCAGCTTTGGTTGGCAGGGCTCTGGAAACACCATATATTTT
CDR3: CASSFGWQGSGNTIYF

V: TRBV12-3/TRBV12-4
J: TRBJ1-2
D: TRBD1
size: few
DNA: TGTGCCAGCAGTCCCGGGACAGGGGGCGGCAATGGCTACACCTTC
CDR3: CASSPGTGGGNGYTF

V: TRBV27
J: TRBJ2-2
D: NA
size: few
DNA: TGTGCCAGCAGTTTCGCGAACACCGGGGAGCTGTTTTTT
CDR3: CASSFANTGELFF

V: TRBV7-8
J: TRBJ1-1
D: NA
size: many
DNA: TGTGCCAGCAGCTCGGGGGGGACACCGAACACTGAAGCTTTCTTT
CDR3: CASSSGGTPNTEAFF

V: TRBV7-6
J: TRBJ2-1
D: NA
size: NA
DNA: TGTGCCAGCTGTAGGGGGGGCAGGGGGCAAAGTAAAAGGCAGTTCTTC
CDR3: CASCRGGRGQSKRQFF

V: TRBV29-1
J: TRBJ2-3
D: TRBD2
size: NA
DNA: TGCAGCGTTGATGTACTACCGGGGGGTGATACGCAGTATTTT
CDR3: CSVDVLPGGDTQYF

V: TRBV28
J: TRBJ2-2
D: NA
size: few
DNA: TGTGCCAGCAGTTTTGAACAGGGGGGGGCCGGGGAGCTGTTT
CDR3: CASSFEQGGAGELF

V: TRBV4-1
J: TRBJ2-7
D: TRBD1
size: NA
DNA: TGCGCCAGCAGCGTCCGGGACAGGGGCTCCTACGAGCAGTACTTC
CDR3: CASSVRDRGSYEQYF

V: TRBV7-9
J: TRBJ2-5
D: TRBD2
size: NA
DNA: TGTGCCAGCAGCTTAGGGCCTAGCGGGTTCCAAGAGACCCAGTACTTC
CDR3: CASSLGPSGFQETQYF

V: TRBV7-2
J: TRBJ1-1
D: NA
size: many
DNA: TGTGCCAGCAGCTTAGCGCCCCAGGGTAACACTGAAGCTTTCTTT
CDR3: CASSLAPQGNTEAFF

V: TRBV7-9
J: TRBJ2-3
D: TRBD2
size: NA
DNA: TGTGCCAGCAGCCAGTTACTAGCGGGCACAGATACGCAGTATTTT
CDR3: CASSQLLAGTDTQYF

V: TRBV4-2
J: TRBJ2-2
D: TRBD2
size: few
DNA: TGTGCCAGCAGCCGACTAGCGGGGGGGCTGGACGGGGAGCTGTTTTTT
CDR3: CASSRLAGGLDGELFF

V: TRBV29-1
J: TRBJ1-2
D: NA
size: NA
DNA: TGCAGCGTTGAAGATCCCGGACAGCAGTACGCTGGCTACACCTTC
CDR3: CSVEDPGQQYAGYTF

V: TRBV5-4
J: TRBJ2-1
D: TRBD2
size: many
DNA: TGTGCCAGCAGCTCCTCCCCGACTCTCTTTAGCGGGGGGAGGGATGAGCAGTTCTTC
CDR3: CASSSSPTLFSGGRDEQFF

V: TRBV12-3/TRBV12-4
J: TRBJ1-1
D: TRBD1
size: NA
DNA: TGTGCCAGCAGTTCCCCTCCTTGGACAGGGAGGACTGAAGCTTTCTTT
CDR3: CASSSPPWTGRTEAFF

V: TRBV7-6
J: TRBJ2-2
D: TRBD2
size: NA
DNA: TGTGCCAGCAGCTTAGCGGGGCGGGGGACGAACACCGGGGAGCTGTTTTTT
CDR3: CASSLAGRGTNTGELFF

V: TRBV20-1
J: TRBJ2-1
D: NA
size: few
DNA: TGCAGTGCTAGCGACTACAGAAACAATGAGCAGTTCTTC
CDR3: CSASDYRNNEQFF